The 13 T cell receptor beta chains below come from one sample, sequenced in a study of shared clonotypes between healthy human individuals. Data came from immunoSEQ multiplex PCR; TCRdb stores just in-frame clones and leaves some out. The sample has 950,000 to 1,300,000 clones, about 80% seen once; the top ten hold approximately 1.5%. Source material: memory CD4+ T cells sorted from blood. Stated subset: CD45RA-negative fraction. The receptors were sampled from a man aged 18 to 35 in good health.

The gene calls are TRBV5-6 and TRBJ2-2; D might be TRBD1 (6 bases). Germline V gene lookup returns CDR1 SGHDT and CDR2 YYEEEE. This CDR3 is 15 amino acids long. Trimming took 3 bases from V and 1 from J, leaving 10 bases between them. CDR3 amino acids: CASSYGGENTGELFF. CDR3 nucleotides: TGTGCCAGCAGCTATGGGGGCGAGAACACCGGGGAGCTGTTTTTT.

The chain carries TRBV6-6 and TRBJ1-1; TRBD1 matches 8 bases. The V gene's germline CDR1 is MNHNY and CDR2 SVGAGI (reference sequence). V was clipped by 2 bases and J by 1 base; unmatched bases: 3. CDR3 length: 15 amino acids. The CDR3 protein is CASSYMTGANTEAFF. The CDR3 DNA is TGTGCCAGCAGTTACATGACAGGGGCGAACACTGAAGCTTTCTTT.

This chain connects TRBV27 to TRBJ2-3, with D uncertain. Germline V gives CDR1 MNHEY, CDR2 SMNVEV (reference sequence). V lost 6 bases and J 4 bases, leaving 11 bases between the germline ends. The CDR3 covers 13 residues. This CDR3 reads CASRRPRADTQYF. Written as DNA, the CDR3 is TGTGCCAGCAGGCGGCCCCGGGCAGATACGCAGTATTTT.

V and J are TRBV19 and TRBJ2-7; no firm D call. Trimming removed 5 bases at V and 0 bases at J, with 5 bases between. The CDR3 runs to 12 residues. Germline values: CDR1 LNHDA, CDR2 SQIVND (reference sequence). DNA of the CDR3: TGTGCCAGTAGTTCGCACTCCTACGAGCAGTACTTC. It encodes CASSSHSYEQYF.

The chain is built from TRBV25-1 and TRBJ2-7, with D possibly TRBD1 on 5 matching bases. Trimming pared 3 bases from V and 5 bases from J, leaving 14 bases between. Looked up from germline, CDR1 is MGHDK and CDR2 is SYGVNS. CDR3 length: 14 residues. The CDR3 DNA is TGTGCCAGCAGTGATTCGATACAGGCCCACGAGCAGTACTTC. Translated, it gives CASSDSIQAHEQYF.

The chain uses TRBV15 and TRBJ2-1, with D possibly being TRBD2 (6 bases). CDR1 is LNHNV, CDR2 YYDKDF, per germline (reference sequence). V was clipped by 0 bases and J by 7 bases, with 22 bases between them. This CDR3 has 18 amino acids. The CDR3 loop reads CATSRETSLGLNSNEQFF. The CDR3 nucleotides are TGTGCCACCAGCAGAGAAACGAGTCTGGGACTCAACTCAAATGAGCAGTTCTTC.

This clone has just a few counts. The genes are TRBV7-2 and TRBJ2-5; D not resolved. Looked up from germline, CDR1 is SGHTA and CDR2 is FQGNSA. Trimming cost V 2 bases and J 4 bases, with 11 bases left between them. CDR3 length: 14 amino acids. CDR3 loop: CASSLRASIETQYF. CDR3 DNA: TGTGCCAGCAGCTTAAGGGCATCAATAGAGACCCAGTACTTC.

This clone was picked up one time. The V call is TRBV11-2, the J call TRBJ2-5, with D perhaps TRBD2 (5 bases). The ends were cut back, 4 bases at V and 4 bases at J, with 19 bases in the middle. Germline V lookup: CDR1 SGHAT, CDR2 FQNNGV. The CDR3 runs to 16 residues. CDR3 protein: CASSSSLGSYRETQYF. The CDR3 nucleotides are TGTGCCAGCAGCTCCTCCCTGGGGAGTTATAGAGAGACCCAGTACTTC.

The chain couples TRBV5-1 to TRBJ2-7; TRBD2 matches 8 bases. Trimming removed 1 base from V and 4 bases from J; junction bases left unmatched: 10. This CDR3 region has 16 residues. CDR1 SGHRS and CDR2 YFSETQ come from the germline V gene. In DNA form, the CDR3 reads TGCGCCAGCAGCTTGTTTCCTGGGACTAGTGGGTACGAGCAGTACTTC. It is translated as CASSLFPGTSGYEQYF.

The chain is built from TRBV11-2 and TRBJ2-3; TRBD2 matches at 8 bases. Germline V CDR1 and CDR2: SGHAT, FQNNGV. V lost 1 base, J lost 5 bases, and 5 bases stayed unmatched. This CDR3 region has 15 residues. The CDR3 here is CASSLATSVGDTQYF. The DNA of the CDR3 is TGTGCCAGCAGCTTAGCGACTAGCGTGGGAGATACGCAGTATTTT.

This chain links TRBV5-1 with TRBJ2-7; either TRBD1 or TRBD2 may fit D (5 bases each). This CDR3 comprises 14 residues. The V gene's germline CDR1 is SGHRS and CDR2 YFSETQ. V lost 7 bases and J 1 base, leaving 15 bases between the germline ends. In DNA, the CDR3 is TGCGCCAGCGGCACCGGGACGGCATCCTACGAGCAGTACTTC. Its protein is CASGTGTASYEQYF.

Concerning this clone itself: Other DNA sequences from this sample encode an identical CDR3 as well. The chain employs TRBV5-5 and TRBJ1-6; the D is unclear. Germline CDR1 and CDR2: SGHKS and YYEKEE (reference sequence). V lost 1 base, J lost 0 bases, and 5 bases lay in between. The CDR3 has 15 residues. CDR3 sequence (DNA): TGTGCCAGCAGCTTGACGAGCTCCTATAATTCACCCCTCCACTTT. Protein: CASSLTSSYNSPLHF.

The chain recombines TRBV5-4 with TRBJ2-5; D may be TRBD2 (6 bases). Between the trimmed V and J ends, which lost 0 bases and 2 bases, there was a span of 11 bases. CDR1 SGHNT and CDR2 YYREEE come from the germline V gene (reference sequence). The CDR3 covers 15 residues. The CDR3 spells CASSLGGVKQETQYF. In DNA form, the CDR3 reads TGTGCCAGCAGCTTGGGGGGGGTCAAACAAGAGACCCAGTACTTC.